This entry lists 11 T cell receptor beta chains sequenced from one sample in a study of T cell responses to AZD1222 COVID-19 vaccine. Clones were read by immunoSEQ multiplex PCR, and TCRdb kept only the in-frame ones, dropping some. The sample lists approximately 150,000 clones, 87% occurring once. This material consisted of peripheral blood, taken on day 0 of AZD1222 vaccination. The receptors were gathered from an adult in good health.

CDR3 in DNA: TGTGCCAGTAGTATGCCCCTCCGACTAGCGGGAGCCAATGAGCAGTTCTTC. This translates into CASSMPLRLAGANEQFF. The chain joins TRBV19 to TRBJ2-1; 12 nucleotides align to TRBD2. The CDR3 length is 17 residues. J gave up 6 bases and V 3 bases, and 9 bases lay outside the gene matches. Germline CDR1 is LNHDA and CDR2 is SQIVND (reference sequence).

V usage is TRBV18 and J usage is TRBJ1-2; 8 bases are shared with TRBD1. The CDR3 runs to 15 residues. Germline CDR1 is KGHSH and CDR2 is LQKENI. V shed 3 bases, J shed 3 bases, and the junction held 6 bases outside the gene matches. For the CDR3, the DNA is TGTGCCAGCTCACCCCTGGACAGGGTAGACTATGGCTACACCTTC. This sequence encodes CASSPLDRVDYGYTF.

This clone was picked up a small number of times. The V call is TRBV19, the J call TRBJ2-7, with D perhaps matching TRBD2 (6 bases). CDR3 length equals 17 residues. The germline V gene encodes CDR1 LNHDA and CDR2 SQIVND (reference sequence). V gave up 7 bases and J gave up 4 bases, with 26 bases separating them. The CDR3 DNA follows: TGTGCCAGTACCGAATTTGGGGGTAGCGGAAAATCTTACGAGCAGTACTTC. Its translation is CASTEFGGSGKSYEQYF.

The chain employs TRBV12-5 and TRBJ2-7, with 7 bases fitting TRBD2. The CDR3 is 12 amino acids. Per the germline V gene, CDR1 is LGHNT and CDR2 is FRNRAP. J gave up 9 bases and V 4 bases, and 6 bases lay outside the gene matches. The CDR3 DNA follows: TGTGCTAGTGGTTCCTTAGGGGAGGGGCAGTACTTC. Protein: CASGSLGEGQYF.

The chain carries TRBV10-3 and TRBJ2-5, with D possibly called TRBD1 or TRBD2 (7 bases each). Germline V CDR1 and CDR2: ENHRY, SYGVKD. Trimming pared 6 bases from V and 10 bases from J, leaving 18 bases between. This CDR3 comprises 13 residues. The CDR3 region has the DNA TGTGCCATCAGGGACGACAGGGAGGGAGGCCAGTACTTC. This gives the protein CAIRDDREGGQYF.

The V gene is TRBV19, the J gene TRBJ1-3; D gene uncertain. The CDR3 contains 21 residues. Trimming pared 3 bases from V and 0 bases from J, leaving 27 bases between. CDR1 LNHDA and CDR2 SQIVND come from the germline V gene (reference sequence). The CDR3 here is CASSIPALAERNSNSGNTIYF. CDR3 bases: TGTGCCAGTAGTATCCCCGCCCTAGCAGAAAGAAACTCAAACTCTGGAAACACCATATATTTT.

The V call is TRBV7-3, the J call TRBJ2-7; D call uncertain. This CDR3 region has 13 residues. Germline V gene sequence: CDR1 SGHTA, CDR2 FQGTGA. V was shortened by 1 base and J by 3 bases, with 7 bases between the two germline ends. In nucleotides, the CDR3 is TGTGCCAGCAGCTTAATTGCGCACTACGAGCAGTACTTC. Its translation: CASSLIAHYEQYF.

This clone is labeled medium-sized (0.01 to 0.1%). The gene calls are TRBV11-3 and TRBJ2-2; TRBD2 matches 14 bases. The CDR3 loop spans 18 amino acids. CDR1 and CDR2 from the germline V gene are SGHNT and YENEEA. V gave up 3 bases and J gave up 8 bases; unmatched junction bases: 11. DNA of the CDR3: TGTGCCAGCAGCTTGGAAGCCGGGACTAGCGGGAGAAGTGGGGAGCTGTTTTTT. Translating gives CASSLEAGTSGRSGELFF.

The chain's CDR3 is CASSLTLGASGNTIYF. The CDR3 nucleotides are TGTGCCAGCAGCTTAACGCTGGGGGCTTCTGGAAACACCATATATTTT. The rearrangement links TRBV7-9 to TRBJ1-3, with a weak D call TRBD1 (6 bases). Germline V gene sequence: CDR1 SEHNR, CDR2 FQNEAQ (reference sequence). The CDR3 totals 16 residues. The V end was cut by 2 bases, the J end by 1 base, with 12 bases between.

This rearrangement joins TRBV11-3 to TRBJ2-1; 8 nucleotides match TRBD1. With V trimmed by 5 bases and J by 0 bases, 3 bases remained unmatched. The CDR3 covers 15 residues. Germline V gene data show CDR1 as SGHNT and CDR2 as YENEEA. For the CDR3, the DNA is TGTGCCAGCAGCCCCGGACAGGGCTCCTACAATGAGCAGTTCTTC. This translates into CASSPGQGSYNEQFF. Full variable domain (outside the CDR3, taken from reference TRBV11-3 and TRBJ2-1): EAGVVQSPRYKIIEKKQPVAFWCNPISGHNTLYWYLQNLGQGPELLIRYENEEAVDDSQLPKDRFSAERLKGVDSTLKIQPAELGDSAVYLCASSPGQGSYNEQFFGPGTRLTVL.

This chain joins TRBV10-2 and TRBJ2-7; 8 bases are a match to TRBD1. In germline, CDR1 is WSHSY, CDR2 SAAADI. Trimming removed 3 bases from V and 3 bases from J; junction bases left unmatched: 10. This CDR3 comprises 16 residues. Here the CDR3 DNA reads TGCGCCAGCAGTGATGTGACAGGGGAAGGATTCTACGAGCAGTACTTC. Translation gives CASSDVTGEGFYEQYF.